This T cell receptor (beta chain) is from a study of shared clonotypes between healthy human individuals. Study outcomes and limitations: Apart from blood, nothing was sampled; tissue repertoires likely differ.

The CDR3 extends over 18 amino acids. Germline CDR1 is SEHNR and CDR2 is FQNEAQ (reference sequence). Losses at the gene ends were 0 bases for V and 5 bases for J; bases not matched to a gene: 4. Note on this clone: Its antigen is undetermined.

Every subset had its genomic DNA shared out evenly among several immunoSEQ plates. Libraries were prepared by immunoSEQ multiplex PCR; TCRdb keeps only in-frame clonotypes and omits some of them. The sample shows 950,000 to 1,100,000 clones, around 75% of them seen only once. Sample: memory CD4+ T cells sorted from blood. The sample's subset: CD45RA-negative fraction. This receptor was taken from a man aged 18 to 30 in good health. The chain carries TRBV7-9 and TRBJ2-1, with 16 bases identical to TRBD2. CDR3 in DNA: TGTGCCAGCAGCTTAGCGGGGACTAGCGGGAGGGGACACAATGAGCAGTTCTTC. Translating it yields CASSLAGTSGRGHNEQFF.